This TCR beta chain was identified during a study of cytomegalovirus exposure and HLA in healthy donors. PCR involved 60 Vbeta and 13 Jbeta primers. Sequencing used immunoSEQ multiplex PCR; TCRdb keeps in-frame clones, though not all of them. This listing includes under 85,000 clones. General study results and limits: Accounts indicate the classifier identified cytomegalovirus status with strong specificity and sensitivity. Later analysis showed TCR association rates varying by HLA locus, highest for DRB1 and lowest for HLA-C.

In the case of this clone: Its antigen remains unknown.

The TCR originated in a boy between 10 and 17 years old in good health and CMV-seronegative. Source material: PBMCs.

CDR3 DNA: TGTGCCAGCAGCTTCTCCGGGACACGCTGGGCCAACGTCCTGACTTTC. Amino acids: CASSFSGTRWANVLTF. V usage is TRBV7-9 and J usage is TRBJ2-6, with TRBD1 as a possible D gene (6 bases). CDR1 SEHNR and CDR2 FQNEAQ come from the germline V gene (reference sequence). The V and J ends lost 3 bases and 5 bases respectively, with 14 bases between them. The CDR3 is 16 residues long.